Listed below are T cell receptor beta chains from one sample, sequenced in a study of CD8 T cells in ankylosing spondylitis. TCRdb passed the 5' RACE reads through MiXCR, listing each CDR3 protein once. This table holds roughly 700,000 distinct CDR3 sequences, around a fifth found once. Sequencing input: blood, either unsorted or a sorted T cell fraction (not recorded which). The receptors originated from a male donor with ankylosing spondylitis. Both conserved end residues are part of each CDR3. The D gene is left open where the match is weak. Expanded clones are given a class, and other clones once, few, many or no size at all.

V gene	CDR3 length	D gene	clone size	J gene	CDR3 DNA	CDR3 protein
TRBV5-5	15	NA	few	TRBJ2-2	TGTGCCAGCAGCTTGGCCGGGAGACGCACCGGGGAGCTGTTTTTT	CASSLAGRRTGELFF
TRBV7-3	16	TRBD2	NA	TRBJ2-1	TGTGCCAGCAGCCGAAGCGGGGCCCAAGCTTACAATGAGCAGTTCTTC	CASSRSGAQAYNEQFF
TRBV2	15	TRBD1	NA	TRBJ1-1	TGTGCCAGTACATTCGGCCGGGACAGGGACACTGAAGCTTTCTTT	CASTFGRDRDTEAFF
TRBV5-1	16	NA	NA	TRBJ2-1	TGCGCCAGCAGCCCGAGGCAGGGGACCCCCGGGAGTGAGCAGTTCTTC	CASSPRQGTPGSEQFF
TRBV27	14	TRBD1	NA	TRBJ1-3	TGTGCCAGCAGCCCAGGGGGCTCAAGAAACACCATATATTTT	CASSPGGSRNTIYF
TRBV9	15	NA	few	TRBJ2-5	TGTGCCAGCAGCGTAGGGTCTAGCTTGACAGAGACCCAGTACTTC	CASSVGSSLTETQYF
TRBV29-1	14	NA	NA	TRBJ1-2	TGCAGCGTGCCAGGGGTAGGGGCTAACTATGGCTACACCTTC	CSVPGVGANYGYTF
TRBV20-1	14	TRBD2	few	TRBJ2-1	TGCAGTGCTGGTAGCGGGAGGGGGTACAATGAGCAGTTCTTC	CSAGSGRGYNEQFF
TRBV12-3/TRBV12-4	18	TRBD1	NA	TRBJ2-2	TGTGCCAGCAGTCCGAGACAGGGATTTTCGTCAGACACCGGGGAGCTGTTTTTT	CASSPRQGFSSDTGELFF
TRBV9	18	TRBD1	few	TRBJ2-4	TGTGCCAGCAGCGTACAGGGGGACAGGGGGCTTTGTGGAAACATTCAGTACTTC	CASSVQGDRGLCGNIQYF
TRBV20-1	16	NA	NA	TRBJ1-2	TGCAGTGCTAGAGATATTGGGACACCAACCAACTATGGCTACACCTTC	CSARDIGTPTNYGYTF
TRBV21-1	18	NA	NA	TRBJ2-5	TGTGCCAGCAGCGAGAGGTCCCCCAATTCAGGGAACCAAGAGACCCAGTACTTC	CASSERSPNSGNQETQYF
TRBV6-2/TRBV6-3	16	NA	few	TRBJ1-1	TGTGCCAGCAGACCCGGGACATCAGTCATGAACACTGAAGCTTTCTTT	CASRPGTSVMNTEAFF
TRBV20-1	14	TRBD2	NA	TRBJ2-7	TGCAGTGCTAGGACTCGGGGGGAATCCTACGAGCAGTACTTC	CSARTRGESYEQYF
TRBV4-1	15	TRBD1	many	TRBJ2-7	TGCGCCAGCAGCCAAACCGGGACAGGGGACTACGAGCAGTACTTC	CASSQTGTGDYEQYF
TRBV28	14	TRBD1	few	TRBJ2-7	TGTGCCAGCAGTTTATACAGGGGCCCCTACGAGCAGTACTTC	CASSLYRGPYEQYF
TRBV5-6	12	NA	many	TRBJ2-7	TGTGCCAGCAGCTGGGGGAGGACCGAGCAGTACTTC	CASSWGRTEQYF
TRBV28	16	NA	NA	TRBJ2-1	TGTGCCAGCAGCCGGGCCGGGGGGCTAGCCTACAATGAGCAGTTCTTC	CASSRAGGLAYNEQFF
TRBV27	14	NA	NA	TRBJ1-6	TGTGCCAGCAGCAAGAGCTCCTATAATTCACCCCTCCACTTT	CASSKSSYNSPLHF
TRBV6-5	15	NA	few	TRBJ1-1	TGTGCCAGCAGTTACTCGAGCTCCGAGAACACTGAAGCTTTCTTT	CASSYSSSENTEAFF
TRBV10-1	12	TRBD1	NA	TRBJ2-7	TGCGCCAGCAGTGACAGGGGGCACCAGCAGTACTTC	CASSDRGHQQYF
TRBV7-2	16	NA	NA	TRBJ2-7	TGTGCCAGCACCTCCTGGTATAAGGGGAGTCCCTACGAGCAGTACTTC	CASTSWYKGSPYEQYF
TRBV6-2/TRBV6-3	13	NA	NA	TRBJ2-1	TGTGCCAGCACCGCCAGAAACAACAATGAGCAGTTCTTC	CASTARNNNEQFF
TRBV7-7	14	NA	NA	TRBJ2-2	TGTGCCAGCAGCTGGGGTGAAAACACCGGGGAGCTGTTTTTT	CASSWGENTGELFF
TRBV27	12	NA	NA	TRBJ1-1	TGTGCCAGCAGTTCGAAGAGCACTGAAGCTTTCTTT	CASSSKSTEAFF
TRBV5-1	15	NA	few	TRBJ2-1	TGCGCCAGCAGCGCCTCGGTCGGGGGAAAATTGGAGCAGTTCTTC	CASSASVGGKLEQFF
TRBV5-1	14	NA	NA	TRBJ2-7	TGCGCCAGCAGCCGAGGATCCCCAACATCGGAGCAGTACTTC	CASSRGSPTSEQYF
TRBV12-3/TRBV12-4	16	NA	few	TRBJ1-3	TGTGCCAGCAGTTTTCGGGGTCCTTCCTCTGGAAACACCATATATTTT	CASSFRGPSSGNTIYF
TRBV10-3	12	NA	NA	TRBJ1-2	TGTGCCATCAGTGAGGGAGGTGTTGGCTACACCTTC	CAISEGGVGYTF
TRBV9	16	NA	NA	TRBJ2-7	TGTGCCAGCAGCGTAGAGGGACGGGGCGGGTTCGACGAGCAGTACTTC	CASSVEGRGGFDEQYF
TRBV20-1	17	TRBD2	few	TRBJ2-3	TGCAGTGCAACGGGACTAGCGGGAGGGCCTGTAGCAGATACGCAGTATTTT	CSATGLAGGPVADTQYF
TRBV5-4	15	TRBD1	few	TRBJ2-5	TGTGCCAGCAGCCGACCGACAGGGATGGGAGAGACCCAGTACTTC	CASSRPTGMGETQYF
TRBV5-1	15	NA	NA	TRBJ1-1	TGCGCCAGCAGCTTCGGGCCCCCCTACAACGCTGAAGCTTTCTTT	CASSFGPPYNAEAFF
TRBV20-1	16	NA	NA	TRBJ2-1	TGCAGTGCACCCCCCACTGTTTGGGGGGACGGGAATGAGCAGTTCTTC	CSAPPTVWGDGNEQFF
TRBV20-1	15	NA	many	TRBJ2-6	TGCAGTGCATCAGAAGCGGTCTCTGGGGCCAACGTCCTGACTTTC	CSASEAVSGANVLTF
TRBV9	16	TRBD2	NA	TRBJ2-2	TGTGCCAGCAGGGGGGGCACTAGCGGTAACACCGGGGAGCTGTTTTTT	CASRGGTSGNTGELFF
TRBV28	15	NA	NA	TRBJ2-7	TGTGCCAGCAGTTTATTCGGGACAACAGGGAGGGAGCAGTACTTC	CASSLFGTTGREQYF
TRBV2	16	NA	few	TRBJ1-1	TGTGCCAGCAGCGTGGGCCCGGGGGGCAGGGTCACTGAAGCTTTCTTT	CASSVGPGGRVTEAFF
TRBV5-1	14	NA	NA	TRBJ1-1	TGCGCCAGCAGCTTGGTTGTAGGGAACACTGAAGCTTTCTTT	CASSLVVGNTEAFF
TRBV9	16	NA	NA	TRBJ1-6	TGTGCCAGCAGCGTATCCTCGGGACCAGGAAATTCACCCCTCCACTTT	CASSVSSGPGNSPLHF
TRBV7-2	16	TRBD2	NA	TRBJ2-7	TGTGCCAGCAGCAAAGGGACTAGCGGGATGAATAACGAGCAGTACTTC	CASSKGTSGMNNEQYF
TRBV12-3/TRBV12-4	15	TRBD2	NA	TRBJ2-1	TGTGCCAGCAGTTTAACTAGCGGGTGGGTCAATGAGCAGTTCTTC	CASSLTSGWVNEQFF